This T cell receptor (beta chain) was obtained from a study of human CD8 memory T cell subsets. A UMI-labeled 5' RACE approach was the method that produced the TCR beta libraries. TCRdb re-called the 5' RACE reads, yielding one record per CDR3 amino acid sequence without DNA. The sample's table shows some 8,000 distinct CDR3 sequences. Study-wide findings and caveats: Among the subsets, Chao1 estimates suggested that stem-like memory T cells were more diverse than precursor exhausted T cells.

Per germline, CDR1 MGHRA and CDR2 YSYEKL. The CDR3 covers 16 residues. As for this clonotype: Its antigen is as yet unknown.

Sequencing used CD8+ T cells from PBMCs. The gene calls are TRBV4-1 and TRBJ2-1; TCRdb's D gene call, TRBD2, goes unchecked for lack of DNA. The sequence was collected from a human donor in good health. This CDR3 reads CASSQNEVAGYNEQFF.